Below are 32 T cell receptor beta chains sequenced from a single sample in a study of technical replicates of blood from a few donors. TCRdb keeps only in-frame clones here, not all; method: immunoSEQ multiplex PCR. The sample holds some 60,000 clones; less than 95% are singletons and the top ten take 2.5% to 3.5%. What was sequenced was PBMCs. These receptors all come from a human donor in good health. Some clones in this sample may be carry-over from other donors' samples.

Here the CDR3 DNA reads TGCGCCAGCACCTCGAATCCAGGGGCGAACACTGAAGCTTTCTTT. Translated, it gives CASTSNPGANTEAFF. The chain combines TRBV5-1 with TRBJ1-1, with D perhaps TRBD1 (6 bases). Germline V gene sequence: CDR1 SGHRS, CDR2 YFSETQ. Trimming shortened V by 6 bases and J by 1 base, and 16 bases separated the two germline ends. CDR3 size: 15 residues.

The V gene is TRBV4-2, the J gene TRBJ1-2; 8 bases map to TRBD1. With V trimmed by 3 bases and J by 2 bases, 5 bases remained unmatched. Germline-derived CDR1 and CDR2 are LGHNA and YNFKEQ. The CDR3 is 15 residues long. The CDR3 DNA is TGTGCCAGCAGCCAGGATGACAGGGGAAACTATGGCTACACCTTC. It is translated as CASSQDDRGNYGYTF.

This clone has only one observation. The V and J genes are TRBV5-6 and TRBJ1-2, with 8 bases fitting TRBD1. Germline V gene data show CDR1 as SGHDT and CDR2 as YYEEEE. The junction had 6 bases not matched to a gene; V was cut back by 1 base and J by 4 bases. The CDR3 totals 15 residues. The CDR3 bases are TGTGCCAGCAGCTTGCCAGGGGGCTTAGGCTATGGCTACACCTTC. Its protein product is CASSLPGGLGYGYTF.

The CDR3 region is CASSPPGLHYNEQFF. In DNA form, the CDR3 reads TGTGCCAGCTCACCCCCGGGACTCCACTACAATGAGCAGTTCTTC. The genes are TRBV18 and TRBJ2-1; perhaps TRBD2 as D (6 bases). This CDR3 has 15 residues. V lost 3 bases and J lost 3, with 12 bases in between. The germline V gene encodes CDR1 KGHSH and CDR2 LQKENI.

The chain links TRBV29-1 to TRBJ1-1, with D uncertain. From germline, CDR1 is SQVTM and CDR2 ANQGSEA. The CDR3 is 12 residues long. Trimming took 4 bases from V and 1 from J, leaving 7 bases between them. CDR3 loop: CSVAAGNTEAFF. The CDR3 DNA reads TGCAGCGTTGCTGCAGGGAACACTGAAGCTTTCTTT.

The CDR3 DNA follows: TGTGCCAGCAGCCCGTTAGTCGAAGAGACCCAGTACTTC. Translation: CASSPLVEETQYF. The genes are TRBV7-2 and TRBJ2-5; D gene uncertain. Per the germline V gene, CDR1 is SGHTA and CDR2 is FQGNSA. V shed 5 bases and J shed 3 bases, with 10 bases lying between them. The CDR3 totals 13 residues.

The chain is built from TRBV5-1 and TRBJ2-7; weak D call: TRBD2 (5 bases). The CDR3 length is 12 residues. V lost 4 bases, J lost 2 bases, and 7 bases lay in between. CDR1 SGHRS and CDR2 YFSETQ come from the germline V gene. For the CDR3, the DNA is TGCGCCAGCAGCCCCGGGACCTACGAGCAGTACTTC. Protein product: CASSPGTYEQYF.

The DNA of the CDR3 is TGTGCCAGCTCACCGCCCGGGAGCGGGGGATTTAATGAGCAGTTCTTC. Its translation: CASSPPGSGGFNEQFF. V and J are TRBV18 and TRBJ2-1; 8 bases are shared with TRBD2. The CDR3 length is 16 residues. Per germline, CDR1 KGHSH and CDR2 LQKENI. J was trimmed by 7 bases and V by 3 bases; bases with no gene match: 11.

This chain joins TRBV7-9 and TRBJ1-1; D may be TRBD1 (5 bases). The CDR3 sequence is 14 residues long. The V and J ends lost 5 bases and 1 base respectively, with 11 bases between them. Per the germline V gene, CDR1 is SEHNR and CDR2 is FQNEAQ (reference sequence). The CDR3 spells CASSQGQKNTEAFF. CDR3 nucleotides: TGTGCCAGCAGCCAAGGACAAAAGAACACTGAAGCTTTCTTT.

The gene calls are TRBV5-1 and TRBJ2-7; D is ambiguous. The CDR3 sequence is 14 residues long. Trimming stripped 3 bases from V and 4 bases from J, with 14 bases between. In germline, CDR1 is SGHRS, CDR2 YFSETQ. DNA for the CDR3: TGCGCCAGCAGCTCCATAGAACGGTCTTACGAGCAGTACTTC. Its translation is CASSSIERSYEQYF. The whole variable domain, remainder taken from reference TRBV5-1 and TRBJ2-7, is KAGVTQTPRYLIKTRGQQVTLSCSPISGHRSVSWYQQTPGQGLQFLFEYFSETQRNKGNFPGRFSGRQFSNSRSEMNVSTLELGDSALYLCASSSIERSYEQYFGPGTRLTVT.

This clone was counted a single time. CDR3 in amino acids: CASSYDRVSPLHF. CDR3 DNA: TGTGCCAGCAGCTATGACAGGGTTTCACCCCTCCACTTT. The chain carries TRBV7-2 and TRBJ1-6; 7 bases are a match to TRBD1. The CDR3 sequence is 13 residues long. Germline CDR1 reads SGHTA; CDR2 reads FQGNSA. After removal of 4 bases from V and 9 bases from J, the junction contained 3 bases not matched to a gene.

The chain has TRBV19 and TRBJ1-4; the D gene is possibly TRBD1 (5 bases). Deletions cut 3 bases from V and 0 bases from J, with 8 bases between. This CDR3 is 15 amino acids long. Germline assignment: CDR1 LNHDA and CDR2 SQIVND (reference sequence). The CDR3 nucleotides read TGTGCCAGTAGTATGGGGCTAGCAACTAATGAAAAACTGTTTTTT. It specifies CASSMGLATNEKLFF.

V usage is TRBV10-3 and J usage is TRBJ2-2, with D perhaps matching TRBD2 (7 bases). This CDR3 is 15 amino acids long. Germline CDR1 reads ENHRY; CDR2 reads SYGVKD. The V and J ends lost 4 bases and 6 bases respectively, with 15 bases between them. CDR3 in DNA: TGTGCCATCAGTGTGGGGGCGGGAGTTCCCGGGGAGCTGTTTTTT. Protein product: CAISVGAGVPGELFF.

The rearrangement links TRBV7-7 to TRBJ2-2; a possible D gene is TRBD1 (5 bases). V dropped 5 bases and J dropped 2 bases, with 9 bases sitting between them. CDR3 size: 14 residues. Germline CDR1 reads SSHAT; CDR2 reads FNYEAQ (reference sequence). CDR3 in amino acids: CASSHRRNTGELFF. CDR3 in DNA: TGTGCCAGCAGCCACAGGCGTAACACCGGGGAGCTGTTTTTT.

The CDR3 DNA sequence: TGTGCCAGCCTTACTCCAGGGGGCGGCGACTATGGCTACACCTTC. Translation gives CASLTPGGGDYGYTF. The chain joins TRBV6-6 to TRBJ1-2, with 8 bases lining up with TRBD1. Germline lookup yields CDR1 MNHNY and CDR2 SVGAGI (reference sequence). J lost 3 bases, V lost 8 bases, and 11 bases had no gene match. CDR3 length equals 15 residues.

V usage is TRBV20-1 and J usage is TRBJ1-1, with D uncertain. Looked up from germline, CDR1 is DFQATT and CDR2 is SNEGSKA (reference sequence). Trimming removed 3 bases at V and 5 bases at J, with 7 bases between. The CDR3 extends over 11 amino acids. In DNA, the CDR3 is TGCAGTGCTAGCGCTCAGACTGAAGCTTTCTTT. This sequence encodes CSASAQTEAFF.

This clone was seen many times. This CDR3 reads CASSKVADRALYSYNSPLHF. Written as DNA, the CDR3 is TGTGCCAGCAGCAAAGTGGCCGACAGGGCCTTATACTCCTATAATTCACCCCTCCACTTT. This sequence joins TRBV21-1 and TRBJ1-6; the table's TRBD1 call for D was not verified on the DNA. TRBV21-1 is labeled a pseudogene. The CDR3 loop spans 20 amino acids.

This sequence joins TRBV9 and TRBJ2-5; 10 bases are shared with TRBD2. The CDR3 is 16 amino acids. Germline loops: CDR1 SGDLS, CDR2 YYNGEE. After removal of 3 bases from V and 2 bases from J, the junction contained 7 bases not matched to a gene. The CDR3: CASSGGVLAGQETQYF. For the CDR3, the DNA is TGTGCCAGCAGCGGCGGGGTACTAGCGGGGCAAGAGACCCAGTACTTC.

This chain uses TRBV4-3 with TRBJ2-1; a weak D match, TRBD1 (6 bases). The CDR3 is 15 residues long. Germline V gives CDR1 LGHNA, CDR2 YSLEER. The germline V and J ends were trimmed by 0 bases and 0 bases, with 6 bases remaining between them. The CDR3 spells CASSQEGGSYNEQFF. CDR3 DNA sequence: TGCGCCAGCAGCCAAGAAGGGGGCTCCTACAATGAGCAGTTCTTC.

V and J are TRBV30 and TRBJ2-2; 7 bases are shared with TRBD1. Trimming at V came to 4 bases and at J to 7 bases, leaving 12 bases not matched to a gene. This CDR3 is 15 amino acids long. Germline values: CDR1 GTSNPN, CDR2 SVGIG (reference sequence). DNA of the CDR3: TGTGCCTGGAAGGGGGCGTGGGTCGAAGGCGGGGAGCTGTTTTTT. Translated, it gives CAWKGAWVEGGELFF.

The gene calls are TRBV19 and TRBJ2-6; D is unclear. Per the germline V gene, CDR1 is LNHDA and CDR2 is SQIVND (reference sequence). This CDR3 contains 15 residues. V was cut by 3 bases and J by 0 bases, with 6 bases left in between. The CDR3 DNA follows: TGTGCCAGTAGTATCCCGGGCTCTGGGGCCAACGTCCTGACTTTC. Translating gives CASSIPGSGANVLTF.

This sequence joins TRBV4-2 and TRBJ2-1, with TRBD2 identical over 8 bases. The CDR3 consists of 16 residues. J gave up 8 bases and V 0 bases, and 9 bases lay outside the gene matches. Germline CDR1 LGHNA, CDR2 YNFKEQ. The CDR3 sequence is CASSQEGTRSIHEQFF. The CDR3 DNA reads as TGTGCCAGCAGCCAAGAGGGGACTAGATCTATCCATGAGCAGTTCTTC.

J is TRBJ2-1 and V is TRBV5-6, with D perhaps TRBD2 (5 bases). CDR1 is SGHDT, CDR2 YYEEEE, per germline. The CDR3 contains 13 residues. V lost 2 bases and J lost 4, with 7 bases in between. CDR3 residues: CASSFGRYNEQFF. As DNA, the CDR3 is TGTGCCAGCAGCTTTGGGAGATACAATGAGCAGTTCTTC.

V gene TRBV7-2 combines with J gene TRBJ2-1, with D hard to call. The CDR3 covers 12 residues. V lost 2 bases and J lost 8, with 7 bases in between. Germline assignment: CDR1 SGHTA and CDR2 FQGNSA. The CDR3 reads CASSLLAYEQFF. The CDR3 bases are TGTGCCAGCAGCTTATTAGCCTATGAGCAGTTCTTC. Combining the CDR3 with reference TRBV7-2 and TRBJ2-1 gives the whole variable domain GAGVSQSPSNKVTEKGKDVELRCDPISGHTALYWYRQSLGQGLEFLIYFQGNSAPDKSGLPSDRFSAERTGGSVSTLTIQRTQQEDSAVYLCASSLLAYEQFFGPGTRLTVL.

CDR3 bases: TGTGCCAGCAGCCCGGGGACAGGGAAGACAGATACGCAGTATTTT. Translating it yields CASSPGTGKTDTQYF. The V gene is TRBV5-6, the J gene TRBJ2-3, with 9 bases identical to TRBD1. Germline V gene data show CDR1 as SGHDT and CDR2 as YYEEEE. V gave up 4 bases and J gave up 3 bases; unmatched junction bases: 6. The CDR3 totals 15 residues.

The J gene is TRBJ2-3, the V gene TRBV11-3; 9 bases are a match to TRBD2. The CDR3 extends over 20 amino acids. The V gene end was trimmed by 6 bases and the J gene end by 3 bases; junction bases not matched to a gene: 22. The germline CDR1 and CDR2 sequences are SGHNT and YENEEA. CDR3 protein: CASRVQLQGGRAYVTDTQYF. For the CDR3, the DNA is TGTGCCAGCAGGGTTCAGCTGCAGGGCGGGAGGGCCTATGTAACAGATACGCAGTATTTT.

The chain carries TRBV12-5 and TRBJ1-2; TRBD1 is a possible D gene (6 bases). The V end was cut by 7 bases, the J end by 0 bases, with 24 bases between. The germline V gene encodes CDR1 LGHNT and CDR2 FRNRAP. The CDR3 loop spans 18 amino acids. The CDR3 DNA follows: TGTGCTAGTGACGGGACAACGACCGCCCTGGGGACTAACTATGGCTACACCTTC. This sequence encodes CASDGTTTALGTNYGYTF.

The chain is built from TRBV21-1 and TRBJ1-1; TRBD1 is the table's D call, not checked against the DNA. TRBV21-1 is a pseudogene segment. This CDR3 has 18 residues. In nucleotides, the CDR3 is TGTGCCAGCAGCAAAGTTTCGCAGGGTATATTCGGGAACACTGAAGCTTTCTTT. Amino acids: CASSKVSQGIFGNTEAFF.

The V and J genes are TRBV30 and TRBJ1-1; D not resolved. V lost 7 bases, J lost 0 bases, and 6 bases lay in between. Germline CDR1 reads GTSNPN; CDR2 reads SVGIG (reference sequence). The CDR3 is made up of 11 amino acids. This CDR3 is CAYTVNTEAFF. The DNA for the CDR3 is TGTGCCTACACAGTGAACACTGAAGCTTTCTTT.

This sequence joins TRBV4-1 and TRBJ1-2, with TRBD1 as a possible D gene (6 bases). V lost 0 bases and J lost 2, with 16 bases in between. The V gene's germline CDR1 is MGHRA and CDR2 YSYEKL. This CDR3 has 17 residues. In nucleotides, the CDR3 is TGCGCCAGCAGCCAAGAGGGCAGGGGAAATCCGAACTATGGCTACACCTTC. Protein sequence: CASSQEGRGNPNYGYTF.

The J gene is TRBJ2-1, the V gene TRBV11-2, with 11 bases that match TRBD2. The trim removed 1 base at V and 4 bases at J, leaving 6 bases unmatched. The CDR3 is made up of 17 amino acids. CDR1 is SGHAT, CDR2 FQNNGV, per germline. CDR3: CASSLATGLAAYNEQFF. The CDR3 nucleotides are TGTGCCAGCAGCTTAGCAACGGGACTAGCGGCTTACAATGAGCAGTTCTTC.

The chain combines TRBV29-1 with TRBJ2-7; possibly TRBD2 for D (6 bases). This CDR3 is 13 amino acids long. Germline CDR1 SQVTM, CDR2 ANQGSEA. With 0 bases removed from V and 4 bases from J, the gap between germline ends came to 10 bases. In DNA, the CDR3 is TGCAGCGTTGAAGATCTGGGAGGATACGAGCAGTACTTC. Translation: CSVEDLGGYEQYF.